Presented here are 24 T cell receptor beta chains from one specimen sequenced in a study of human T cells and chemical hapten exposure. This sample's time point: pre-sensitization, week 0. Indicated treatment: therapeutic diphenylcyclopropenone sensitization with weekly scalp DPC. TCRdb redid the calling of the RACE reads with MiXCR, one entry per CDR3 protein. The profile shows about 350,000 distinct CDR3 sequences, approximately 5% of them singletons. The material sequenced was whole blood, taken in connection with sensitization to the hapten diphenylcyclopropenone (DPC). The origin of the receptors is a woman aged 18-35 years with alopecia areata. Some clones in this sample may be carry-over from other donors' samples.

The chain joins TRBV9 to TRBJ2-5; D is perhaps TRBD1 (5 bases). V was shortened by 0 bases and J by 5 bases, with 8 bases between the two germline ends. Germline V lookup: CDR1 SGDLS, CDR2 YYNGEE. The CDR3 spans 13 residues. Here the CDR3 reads CASSVVRVETQYF. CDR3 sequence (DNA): TGTGCCAGCAGCGTAGTCAGGGTTGAGACCCAGTACTTC. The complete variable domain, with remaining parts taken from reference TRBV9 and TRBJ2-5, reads DSGVTQTPKHLITATGQRVTLRCSPRSGDLSVYWYQQSLDQGLQFLIQYYNGEERAKGNILERFSAQQFPDLHSELNLSSLELGDSALYFCASSVVRVETQYFGPGTRLLVL.

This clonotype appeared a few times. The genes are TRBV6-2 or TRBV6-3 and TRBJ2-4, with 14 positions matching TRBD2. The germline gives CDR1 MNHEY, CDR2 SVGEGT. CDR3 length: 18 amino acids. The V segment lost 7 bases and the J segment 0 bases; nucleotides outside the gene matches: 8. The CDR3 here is CASIRTSGGPLAKNIQYF. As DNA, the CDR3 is TGTGCCAGCATCCGGACTAGCGGGGGGCCCCTAGCCAAAAACATTCAGTACTTC.

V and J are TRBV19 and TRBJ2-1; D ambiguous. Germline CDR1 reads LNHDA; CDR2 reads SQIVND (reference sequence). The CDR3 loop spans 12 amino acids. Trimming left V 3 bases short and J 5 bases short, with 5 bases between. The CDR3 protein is CASSIGHNEQFF. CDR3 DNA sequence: TGTGCCAGTAGTATCGGGCACAATGAGCAGTTCTTC.

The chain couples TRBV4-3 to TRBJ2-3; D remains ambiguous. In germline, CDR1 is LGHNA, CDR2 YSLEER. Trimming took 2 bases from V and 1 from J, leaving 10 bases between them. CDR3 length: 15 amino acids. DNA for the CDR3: TGCGCCAGCAGCCAAACGGGTGCGGGCACAGATACGCAGTATTTT. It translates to CASSQTGAGTDTQYF.

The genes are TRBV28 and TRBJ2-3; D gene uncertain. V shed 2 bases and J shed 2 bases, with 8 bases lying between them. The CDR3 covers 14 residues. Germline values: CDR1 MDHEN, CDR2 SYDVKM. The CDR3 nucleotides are TGTGCCAGCAGTTTAGGGCTTCTCACAGATACGCAGTATTTT. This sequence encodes CASSLGLLTDTQYF.

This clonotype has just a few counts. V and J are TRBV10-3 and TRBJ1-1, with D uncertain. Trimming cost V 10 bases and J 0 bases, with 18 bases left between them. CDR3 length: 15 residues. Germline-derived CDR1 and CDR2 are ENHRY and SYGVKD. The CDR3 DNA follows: TGTGCCACCCGCGGAGATCCAGCACTGAACACTGAAGCTTTCTTT. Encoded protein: CATRGDPALNTEAFF.

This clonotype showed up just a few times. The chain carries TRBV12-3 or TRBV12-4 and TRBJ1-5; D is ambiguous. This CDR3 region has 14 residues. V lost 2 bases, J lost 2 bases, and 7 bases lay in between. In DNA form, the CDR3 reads TGTGCCAGCAGTTTAATGAGTCGCAATCAGCCCCAGCATTTT. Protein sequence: CASSLMSRNQPQHF.

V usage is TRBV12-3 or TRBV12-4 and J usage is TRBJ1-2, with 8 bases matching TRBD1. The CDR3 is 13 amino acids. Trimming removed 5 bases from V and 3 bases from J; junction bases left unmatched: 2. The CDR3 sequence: CASSLTGDYGYTF. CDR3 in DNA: TGTGCCAGCAGTCTGACAGGGGACTATGGCTACACCTTC.

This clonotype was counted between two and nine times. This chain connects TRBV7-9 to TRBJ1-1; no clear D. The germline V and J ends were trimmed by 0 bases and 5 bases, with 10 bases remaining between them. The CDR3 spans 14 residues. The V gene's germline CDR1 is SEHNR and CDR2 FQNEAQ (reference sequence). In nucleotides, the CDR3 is TGTGCCAGCAGCTTAGCTGGGGTCGGGACTGAAGCTTTCTTT. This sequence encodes CASSLAGVGTEAFF.

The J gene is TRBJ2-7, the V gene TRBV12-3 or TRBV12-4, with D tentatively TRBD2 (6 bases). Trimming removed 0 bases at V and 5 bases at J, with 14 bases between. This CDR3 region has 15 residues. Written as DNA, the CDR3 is TGTGCCAGCAGTTTAGCGAGAGGAGGGGTCCACGAGCAGTACTTC. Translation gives CASSLARGGVHEQYF.

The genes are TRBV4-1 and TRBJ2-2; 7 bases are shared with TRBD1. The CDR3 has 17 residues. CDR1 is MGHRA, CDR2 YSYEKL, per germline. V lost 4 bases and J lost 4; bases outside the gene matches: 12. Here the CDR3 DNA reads TGCGCCAGCAGCCGATCCACTGACAGGGTCGGCACCGGGGAGCTGTTTTTT. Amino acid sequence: CASSRSTDRVGTGELFF.

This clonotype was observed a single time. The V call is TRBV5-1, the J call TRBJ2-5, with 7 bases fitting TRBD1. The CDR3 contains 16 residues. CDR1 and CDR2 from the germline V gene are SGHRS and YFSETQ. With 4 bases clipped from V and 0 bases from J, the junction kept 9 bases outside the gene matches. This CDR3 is CASSMTGPPNQETQYF. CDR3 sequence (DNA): TGCGCCAGCAGCATGACAGGGCCTCCTAACCAAGAGACCCAGTACTTC.

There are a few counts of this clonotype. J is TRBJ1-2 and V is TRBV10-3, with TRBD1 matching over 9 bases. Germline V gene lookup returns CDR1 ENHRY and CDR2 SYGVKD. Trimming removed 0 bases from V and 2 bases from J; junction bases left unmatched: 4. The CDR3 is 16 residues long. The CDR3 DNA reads TGTGCCATCAGTGAGTCCAGGACAGGGGCAAACTATGGCTACACCTTC. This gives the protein CAISESRTGANYGYTF.

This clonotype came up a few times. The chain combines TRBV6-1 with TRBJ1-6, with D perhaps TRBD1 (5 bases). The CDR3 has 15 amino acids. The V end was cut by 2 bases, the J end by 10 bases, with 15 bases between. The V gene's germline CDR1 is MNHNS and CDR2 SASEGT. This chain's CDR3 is CASSETDTLLSPLHF. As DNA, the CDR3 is TGTGCCAGCAGTGAAACGGACACCCTCCTATCACCCCTCCACTTT.

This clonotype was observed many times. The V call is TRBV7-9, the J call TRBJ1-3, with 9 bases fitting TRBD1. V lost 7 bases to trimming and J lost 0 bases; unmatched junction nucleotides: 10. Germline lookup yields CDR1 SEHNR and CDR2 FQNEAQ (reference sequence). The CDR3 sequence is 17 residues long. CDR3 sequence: CASNPVTGGLSGNTIYF. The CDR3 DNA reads TGTGCCAGCAACCCCGTAACAGGGGGCCTCTCTGGAAACACCATATATTTT. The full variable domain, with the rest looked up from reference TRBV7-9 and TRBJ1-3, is DTGVSQNPRHKITKRGQNVTFRCDPISEHNRLYWYRQTLGQGPEFLTYFQNEAQLEKSRLLSDRFSAERPKGSFSTLEIQRTEQGDSAMYLCASNPVTGGLSGNTIYFGEGSWLTVV.

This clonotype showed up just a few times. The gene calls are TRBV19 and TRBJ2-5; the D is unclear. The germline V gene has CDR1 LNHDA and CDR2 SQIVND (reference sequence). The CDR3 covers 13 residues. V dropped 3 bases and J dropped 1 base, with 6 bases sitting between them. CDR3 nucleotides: TGTGCCAGTAGTATGAGAATCCAAGAGACCCAGTACTTC. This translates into CASSMRIQETQYF. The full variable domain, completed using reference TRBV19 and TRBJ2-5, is DGGITQSPKYLFRKEGQNVTLSCEQNLNHDAMYWYRQDPGQGLRLIYYSQIVNDFQKGDIAEGYSVSREKKESFPLTVTSAQKNPTAFYLCASSMRIQETQYFGPGTRLLVL.

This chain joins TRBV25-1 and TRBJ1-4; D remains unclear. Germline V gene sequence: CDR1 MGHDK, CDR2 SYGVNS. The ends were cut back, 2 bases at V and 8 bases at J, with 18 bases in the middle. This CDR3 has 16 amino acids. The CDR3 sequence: CASSERMEGINEKLFF. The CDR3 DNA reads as TGTGCCAGCAGTGAACGAATGGAGGGAATTAACGAAAAACTGTTTTTT.

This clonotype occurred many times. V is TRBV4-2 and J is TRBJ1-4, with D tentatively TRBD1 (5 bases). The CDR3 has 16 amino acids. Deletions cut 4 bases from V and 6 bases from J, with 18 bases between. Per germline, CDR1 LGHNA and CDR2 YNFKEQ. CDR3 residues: CASSPPGGWADEKLFF. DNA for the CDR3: TGTGCCAGCAGCCCGCCTGGGGGGTGGGCCGATGAAAAACTGTTTTTT.

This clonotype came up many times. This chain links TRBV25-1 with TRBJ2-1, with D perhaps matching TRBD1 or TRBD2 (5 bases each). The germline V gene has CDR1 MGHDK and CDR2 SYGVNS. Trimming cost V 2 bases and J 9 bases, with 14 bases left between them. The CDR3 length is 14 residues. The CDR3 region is CASSEIGDHAEQFF. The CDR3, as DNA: TGTGCCAGCAGTGAAATTGGGGACCATGCTGAGCAGTTCTTC.

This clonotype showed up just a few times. The CDR3 DNA follows: TGTGCCAGCAGTCAGGGGACAGGGATGTCACCCCTCCACTTT. It yields the protein CASSQGTGMSPLHF. J is TRBJ1-6 and V is TRBV12-3 or TRBV12-4; 9 bases agree with TRBD1. The CDR3 is 14 residues long. V was clipped by 5 bases and J by 10 bases; unmatched bases: 6.

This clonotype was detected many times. CDR3 sequence: CASSYSSRGYEQYF. The DNA of the CDR3 is TGTGCCAGCAGTTACTCGTCCAGGGGTTACGAGCAGTACTTC. V and J are TRBV6-5 and TRBJ2-7, with a possible D match to TRBD1 (6 bases). Trimming shortened V by 0 bases and J by 4 bases, and 10 bases separated the two germline ends. Germline loops: CDR1 MNHEY, CDR2 SVGAGI. The CDR3 extends over 14 amino acids.

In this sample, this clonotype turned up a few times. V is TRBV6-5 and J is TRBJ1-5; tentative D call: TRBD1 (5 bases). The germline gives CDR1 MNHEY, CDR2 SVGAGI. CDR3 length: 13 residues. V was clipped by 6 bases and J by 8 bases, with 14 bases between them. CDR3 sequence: CASSYGAEEPQHF. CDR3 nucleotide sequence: TGTGCCAGCAGCTACGGGGCGGAGGAGCCCCAGCATTTT.

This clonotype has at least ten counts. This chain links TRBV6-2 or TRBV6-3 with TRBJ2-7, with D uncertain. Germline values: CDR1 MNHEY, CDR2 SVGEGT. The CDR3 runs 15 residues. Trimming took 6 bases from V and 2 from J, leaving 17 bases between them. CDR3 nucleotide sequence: TGTGCCAGCAGGCCCCGCAAGGCTAGACCCTACGAGCAGTACTTC. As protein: CASRPRKARPYEQYF.

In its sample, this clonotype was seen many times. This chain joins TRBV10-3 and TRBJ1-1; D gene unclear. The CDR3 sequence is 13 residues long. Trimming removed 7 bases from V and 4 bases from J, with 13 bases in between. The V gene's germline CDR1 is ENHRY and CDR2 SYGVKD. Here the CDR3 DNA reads TGTGCCATCATGCAGGAGGAGGTCACTGAAGCTTTCTTT. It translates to CAIMQEEVTEAFF.